The 28 T cell receptor beta chains in this list originate from one sample, sequenced in a study of T-cell memory formation after mild COVID-19. In TCRdb, the 5' RACE reads were re-called with MiXCR into one record per CDR3 protein. The sample contains under 450,000 distinct CDR3 sequences, 20% to 25% of which appear only once. Sequencing was done on a sample of PBMCs or a T cell subset sorted from them (not recorded which). These receptors were taken from a man between 18 and 29 years old who had mild COVID-19 (a few samples of this study predate the infection). Cell type and time point are not known.

V and J are TRBV12-3 or TRBV12-4 and TRBJ1-2; D gene uncertain. The V gene lost 2 bases and the J gene lost 2 bases, with 9 bases spanning the gap. The CDR3 spans 14 residues. CDR3 amino acids: CASSLQALNYGYTF. The CDR3 bases are TGTGCCAGCAGTTTACAGGCCCTGAACTATGGCTACACCTTC.

The V and J genes are TRBV5-1 and TRBJ2-7; 7 bases line up with TRBD1. V was pared by 2 bases and J by 5 bases, with 4 bases of the junction left unmatched. The length of the CDR3 is 13 residues. Germline CDR1 SGHRS, CDR2 YFSETQ. CDR3 nucleotides: TGCGCCAGCAGCTTCGACAGGGCGGACGAGCAGTACTTC. It translates to CASSFDRADEQYF.

The chain has TRBV9 and TRBJ2-1; a possible D gene is TRBD2 (6 bases). This CDR3 contains 14 residues. Germline loops: CDR1 SGDLS, CDR2 YYNGEE. Trimming pared 0 bases from V and 5 bases from J, leaving 9 bases between. The CDR3 here is CASSVGWRDNEQFF. As DNA, the CDR3 is TGTGCCAGCAGCGTAGGATGGAGGGACAATGAGCAGTTCTTC.

This clonotype was recorded a few times. V gene TRBV29-1 combines with J gene TRBJ2-3, with D tentatively TRBD1 (7 bases). Trimming took off 2 bases at V and 3 bases at J, with 12 bases between the two ends. Germline lookup yields CDR1 SQVTM and CDR2 ANQGSEA. The CDR3 runs 14 residues. The CDR3 protein is CSVENAGQTDTQYF. The DNA of the CDR3 is TGCAGCGTTGAAAATGCGGGACAGACAGATACGCAGTATTTT.

A few counts support this clonotype. V gene TRBV6-2 or TRBV6-3 combines with J gene TRBJ2-4; maybe TRBD2 (6 bases). CDR1 and CDR2 (germline): MNHEY, SVGEGT. Trimming removed 6 bases at V and 6 bases at J, with 15 bases between. The CDR3 is 14 residues long. CDR3: CASSPGGLGNIQYF. For the CDR3, the DNA is TGTGCCAGCAGCCCCGGAGGGTTGGGAAACATTCAGTACTTC.

This clonotype has a handful of counts. This sequence joins TRBV28 and TRBJ1-5, with unresolved D. Germline CDR1 reads MDHEN; CDR2 reads SYDVKM. Trimming took 1 base from V and 1 from J, leaving 5 bases between them. This CDR3 is built from 14 residues. CDR3 residues: CASSLSDSNQPQHF. In DNA, the CDR3 is TGTGCCAGCAGTTTATCAGACAGCAATCAGCCCCAGCATTTT. Full variable domain (outside the CDR3, taken from reference TRBV28 and TRBJ1-5): DVKVTQSSRYLVKRTGEKVFLECVQDMDHENMFWYRQDPGLGLRLIYFSYDVKMKEKGDIPEGYSVSREKKERFSLILESASTNQTSMYLCASSLSDSNQPQHFGDGTRLSIL.

This clonotype was seen only a few times. The chain combines TRBV5-6 with TRBJ2-7; D is undetermined. This CDR3 comprises 15 residues. Trimming took off 5 bases at V and 2 bases at J, with 17 bases between the two ends. Looked up from germline, CDR1 is SGHDT and CDR2 is YYEEEE. Written as DNA, the CDR3 is TGTGCCAGCAGGGCGGACGGAGTGAATGCCTACGAGCAGTACGTC. Amino acids: CASRADGVNAYEQYV.

This clonotype has just a few counts. The rearrangement uses TRBV6-2 or TRBV6-3 and TRBJ2-1, with D unclear. There are 13 residues in the CDR3. V was pared by 2 bases and J by 9 bases, with 11 bases between. In germline, CDR1 is MNHEY, CDR2 SVGEGT. The CDR3 is CASSYQAAAEQFF. The CDR3 nucleotides are TGTGCCAGCAGTTACCAGGCGGCCGCTGAGCAGTTCTTC.

The V call is TRBV12-3 or TRBV12-4, the J call TRBJ2-7, with D possibly matching TRBD1 (5 bases). The V gene lost 7 bases and the J gene lost 1 base, with 20 bases spanning the gap. CDR3 length equals 16 residues. The CDR3 region has the DNA TGTGCCAGCACCCAGACGTGGGGCTTGGGGTCCTACGAGCAGTACTTC. This gives the protein CASTQTWGLGSYEQYF.

Written as DNA, the CDR3 is TGCGCCAGCAGCCGCCCAGGCGGAACTGAAGCTTTCTTT. Encoded protein: CASSRPGGTEAFF. The chain joins TRBV4-3 to TRBJ1-1; D ambiguous. The CDR3 consists of 13 residues. With 4 bases removed from V and 5 bases from J, the gap between germline ends came to 11 bases. CDR1 and CDR2 from the germline V gene are LGHNA and YSLEER.

Only a few counts were recorded for this clonotype. The chain employs TRBV5-1 and TRBJ2-1; 7 bases match TRBD1. Germline-derived CDR1 and CDR2 are SGHRS and YFSETQ. The length of the CDR3 is 13 residues. With V trimmed by 4 bases and J by 6 bases, 4 bases remained unmatched. DNA for the CDR3: TGCGCCAGCAGCAGGGGGCCCGTCAATGAGCAGTTCTTC. This sequence encodes CASSRGPVNEQFF.

This clonotype was seen only a few times. This chain links TRBV15 with TRBJ2-2; D is perhaps TRBD1 (5 bases). V lost 5 bases and J lost 5, with 9 bases in between. Germline values: CDR1 LNHNV, CDR2 YYDKDF (reference sequence). CDR3 length: 13 residues. CDR3 region: CATSFRGTGELFF. The CDR3 nucleotides are TGTGCCACCAGCTTTAGGGGAACCGGGGAGCTGTTTTTT.

This clonotype was found a few times. The rearrangement joins TRBV24-1 to TRBJ1-2; D is unresolved. Trimming shortened V by 3 bases and J by 5 bases, and 27 bases separated the two germline ends. Germline values: CDR1 KGHDR, CDR2 SFDVKD. The CDR3 sequence is 19 residues long. CDR3 coding DNA: TGTGCCACCAGTGATGCTCCGGGAGCAACCAACCAACCCCTATATGGCTACACCTTC. Its protein is CATSDAPGATNQPLYGYTF.

This clonotype was picked up a small number of times. The V and J genes are TRBV28 and TRBJ1-6; possible D gene TRBD1, 5 bases. The CDR3 extends over 16 amino acids. Germline V CDR1 and CDR2: MDHEN, SYDVKM. Trimming pared 4 bases from V and 5 bases from J, leaving 15 bases between. Written as DNA, the CDR3 is TGTGCCAGCAGTTCAGCCCGGGGGGTGGATAATTCACCCCTCCACTTT. Translated, it gives CASSSARGVDNSPLHF.

The sample holds a few counts of this clonotype. The CDR3 DNA reads TGTGCCAGCCAAGCCCCGAACACTGAAGCTTTCTTT. Translated, it gives CASQAPNTEAFF. The chain employs TRBV6-5 and TRBJ1-1; D is ambiguous. The CDR3 consists of 12 residues. V dropped 8 bases and J dropped 1 base, with 8 bases sitting between them. Germline V gives CDR1 MNHEY, CDR2 SVGAGI.

This clonotype was picked up a small number of times. The rearrangement links TRBV20-1 to TRBJ2-2; D may be TRBD2 (7 bases). The CDR3 length is 13 residues. Germline assignment: CDR1 DFQATT and CDR2 SNEGSKA (reference sequence). V shed 5 bases and J shed 5 bases, with 12 bases lying between them. The CDR3 region is CSAGGADTGELFF. The CDR3 nucleotides read TGCAGTGCTGGGGGGGCCGATACCGGGGAGCTGTTTTTT.

This rearrangement joins TRBV4-3 to TRBJ1-2, with D unresolved. The germline V gene encodes CDR1 LGHNA and CDR2 YSLEER. The CDR3 contains 16 residues. Trimming stripped 6 bases from V and 1 base from J, with 18 bases between. CDR3 residues: CASRADDRLFNYGYTF. The DNA for the CDR3 is TGCGCCAGCAGAGCGGACGACCGCCTTTTTAACTATGGCTACACCTTC.

A few counts support this clonotype. The chain combines TRBV7-2 with TRBJ1-2, with D possibly being TRBD1 (5 bases). The CDR3 extends over 12 amino acids. Germline V gene sequence: CDR1 SGHTA, CDR2 FQGNSA. Between the trimmed V and J ends, which lost 3 bases and 7 bases, there was a span of 9 bases. CDR3 loop: CASSFVGGGYTF. CDR3 nucleotides: TGTGCCAGCAGCTTTGTGGGGGGTGGCTACACCTTC.

This rearrangement joins TRBV5-1 to TRBJ2-7, with 9 bases aligning to TRBD2. Unmatched junction bases numbered 8, after V lost 4 bases and J lost 3 bases. Germline V gene sequence: CDR1 SGHRS, CDR2 YFSETQ. The CDR3 consists of 15 residues. The CDR3 nucleotides read TGCGCCAGCAGCACCGGTGCGACTAGCGGCTACGAGCAGTACTTC. It encodes CASSTGATSGYEQYF.

CDR3 residues: CASSQDSLGTGPYEQYF. The CDR3 region has the DNA TGCGCCAGCAGCCAAGATTCCCTCGGGACAGGTCCTTACGAGCAGTACTTC. J is TRBJ2-7 and V is TRBV4-3; TRBD1 aligns across 8 bases. Germline-derived CDR1 and CDR2 are LGHNA and YSLEER. Germline trimming cut 0 bases from V and 4 bases from J; bases unmatched to any gene: 11. This CDR3 comprises 17 residues.

This clonotype was seen only a few times. The gene calls are TRBV12-3 or TRBV12-4 and TRBJ2-4; TRBD2 agrees at 8 bases. V shed 3 bases and J 3 bases; nucleotides not matched to a gene: 4. The CDR3 loop spans 15 amino acids. In nucleotides, the CDR3 is TGTGCCAGCAGTTTCGGGGGGGGAGGCAAAAACATTCAGTACTTC. As protein: CASSFGGGGKNIQYF.

This chain links TRBV6-2 or TRBV6-3 with TRBJ1-2; TRBD1 agrees at 9 bases. Germline V gene sequence: CDR1 MNHEY, CDR2 SVGEGT. With V trimmed by 7 bases and J by 7 bases, 10 bases remained unmatched. The CDR3 runs to 14 residues. CDR3 loop: CASTKRGQGGGYTF. For the CDR3, the DNA is TGTGCCAGCACGAAAAGGGGACAGGGCGGTGGCTACACCTTC.

This clonotype showed up just a few times. The V gene is TRBV7-2, the J gene TRBJ1-4, with 12 nucleotides matching TRBD1. CDR1 is SGHTA and CDR2 is FQGNSA in the germline V gene. The V and J ends lost 4 bases and 6 bases, in that order; junction bases with no gene match: 0. CDR3 length: 14 residues. CDR3 nucleotide sequence: TGTGCCAGCAGCTGGGACAGGGGGCATGAAAAACTGTTTTTT. Translating it yields CASSWDRGHEKLFF.

This clonotype showed up just a few times. The chain combines TRBV10-3 with TRBJ2-7; unclear D gene. The V end lost 0 bases, the J end lost 4 bases, and 4 bases lay between the germline ends. Germline values: CDR1 ENHRY, CDR2 SYGVKD. The CDR3 covers 12 residues. As DNA, the CDR3 is TGTGCCATCAGTGAGTCGGGATACGAGCAGTACTTC. This codes for CAISESGYEQYF.

The sample holds many counts of this clonotype. V and J are TRBV29-1 and TRBJ1-2; unclear D gene. The CDR3 spans 14 residues. Between the trimmed V and J ends, which lost 1 base and 8 bases, there was a span of 17 bases. CDR1 is SQVTM, CDR2 ANQGSEA, per germline. The CDR3 loop is CSVEGVDLLRGYTF. CDR3 sequence (DNA): TGCAGCGTTGAAGGGGTCGACTTACTGAGGGGCTACACCTTC.

V is TRBV11-2 and J is TRBJ2-3; tentative D call: TRBD1 (5 bases). This CDR3 region has 15 residues. Germline CDR1 and CDR2: SGHAT and FQNNGV. V was cut by 1 base and J by 2 bases, with 10 bases left in between. CDR3 residues: CASSLVFGATDTQYF. CDR3 sequence (DNA): TGTGCCAGCAGCTTAGTTTTTGGGGCCACAGATACGCAGTATTTT.

This clonotype was seen at least ten times. The chain links TRBV7-9 to TRBJ2-1; D remains ambiguous. The CDR3 totals 15 residues. V shed 5 bases and J shed 6 bases, with 17 bases lying between them. Germline CDR1 reads SEHNR; CDR2 reads FQNEAQ (reference sequence). The CDR3 DNA follows: TGTGCCAGCAGCCTAGTTGCTAGTACCGCCAATGAGCAGTTCTTC. Amino acids: CASSLVASTANEQFF. The full variable domain, rest sourced from reference TRBV7-9 and TRBJ2-1, is DTGVSQNPRHKITKRGQNVTFRCDPISEHNRLYWYRQTLGQGPEFLTYFQNEAQLEKSRLLSDRFSAERPKGSFSTLEIQRTEQGDSAMYLCASSLVASTANEQFFGPGTRLTVL.

The chain combines TRBV4-3 with TRBJ1-3; D might be TRBD1 (5 bases). This CDR3 is 13 amino acids long. Trimming took off 4 bases at V and 4 bases at J, with 8 bases between the two ends. The germline gives CDR1 LGHNA, CDR2 YSLEER. The CDR3 coding sequence is TGCGCCAGCAGCCCAGACAGCGGAAACACCATATATTTT. Protein sequence: CASSPDSGNTIYF.